Presented here are 29 T cell receptor beta chains from one specimen sequenced in a study of T cell responses to AZD1222 COVID-19 vaccine. The repertoire was sequenced with immunoSEQ multiplex PCR; TCRdb's copy has only in-frame clones and lacks some. The sample has around 270,000 clones; 90% to 95% are singletons. Specimen: peripheral blood, collected 28 days after the second AZD1222 dose. The source is an adult who received the AZD1222 COVID-19 vaccine.

Here the CDR3 DNA reads TGCGCCAGCAGCTTGAGTAGCCAGCGGGGAGATGAGCAGTTCTTC. Protein product: CASSLSSQRGDEQFF. V gene TRBV5-1 combines with J gene TRBJ2-1; 7 bases align to TRBD2. J lost 8 bases, V lost 1 base, and 9 bases had no gene match. The germline CDR1 and CDR2 sequences are SGHRS and YFSETQ. The CDR3 has 15 residues.

The rearrangement joins TRBV3-1 (or the pseudogene TRBV3-2) to TRBJ1-4; D might be TRBD1 (5 bases). There are 15 residues in the CDR3. Germline V CDR1 and CDR2: LGHDT, YNNKEL (reference sequence). Between the trimmed V and J ends, which lost 0 bases and 8 bases, there was a span of 13 bases. In DNA, the CDR3 is TGTGCCAGCAGCCAAGAGGGCAGGGTCAACGAAAAACTGTTTTTT. Its translation: CASSQEGRVNEKLFF.

This chain connects TRBV28 to TRBJ2-7; tentative D call: TRBD1 (5 bases). Trimming shortened V by 2 bases and J by 2 bases, and 10 bases separated the two germline ends. The CDR3 contains 14 residues. Germline-derived CDR1 and CDR2 are MDHEN and SYDVKM. Here the CDR3 reads CASSLPDKAYEQYF. The CDR3 nucleotides are TGTGCCAGCAGTTTACCGGACAAAGCCTACGAGCAGTACTTC.

The V gene is TRBV3-1 (or the pseudogene TRBV3-2), the J gene TRBJ1-4; D is possibly TRBD1 (6 bases). Per the germline V gene, CDR1 is LGHDT and CDR2 is YNNKEL (reference sequence). The V and J ends lost 3 bases and 7 bases respectively, with 15 bases between them. This CDR3 is 15 amino acids long. CDR3: CASSQAAGTTEKLFF. In DNA form, the CDR3 reads TGTGCCAGCAGCCAGGCCGCAGGGACAACTGAAAAACTGTTTTTT.

The rearrangement joins TRBV10-3 to TRBJ2-1, with 9 bases fitting TRBD1. Germline trimming cut 6 bases from V and 7 bases from J; bases unmatched to any gene: 7. Germline CDR1 is ENHRY and CDR2 is SYGVKD. The CDR3 contains 14 residues. The CDR3 coding sequence is TGTGCCATCAGACCGGACAGGGGCGGGAATGAGCAGTTCTTC. Amino acids: CAIRPDRGGNEQFF.

In DNA, the CDR3 is TGCGCCAGCAGCTTGGCCTCCGGGACTGACTACACCTTC. Protein sequence: CASSLASGTDYTF. The J gene is TRBJ1-2, the V gene TRBV5-1; maybe TRBD1 (5 bases). Germline CDR1 SGHRS, CDR2 YFSETQ. Deletions cut 0 bases from V and 10 bases from J, with 13 bases between. The CDR3 contains 13 residues.

The chain has TRBV29-1 and TRBJ2-7; 7 positions match TRBD1. The CDR3 has 13 amino acids. V shed 6 bases, J shed 3 bases, and the junction held 8 bases outside the gene matches. Per germline, CDR1 SQVTM and CDR2 ANQGSEA. This CDR3 reads CSVAGTDHYEQYF. CDR3 DNA sequence: TGCAGCGTGGCCGGGACAGACCACTACGAGCAGTACTTC.

The chain links TRBV10-3 to TRBJ2-3, with TRBD2 as a possible D gene (7 bases). V lost 4 bases to trimming and J lost 4 bases, with 15 bases between them. The CDR3 length is 15 residues. Germline V gene sequence: CDR1 ENHRY, CDR2 SYGVKD. CDR3 residues: CAISAGGGGPDTQYF. The CDR3 DNA reads TGTGCCATCAGTGCTGGCGGGGGCGGTCCAGATACGCAGTATTTT.

V is TRBV4-2 and J is TRBJ1-5; no reliable D call. CDR1 and CDR2 (germline): LGHNA, YNFKEQ. The CDR3 runs 15 residues. V lost 4 bases, J lost 5 bases, and 15 bases lay in between. The CDR3: CASSPRAPADQPQHF. CDR3 in DNA: TGTGCCAGCAGCCCGCGGGCCCCAGCGGATCAGCCCCAGCATTTT.

The V gene is TRBV30, the J gene TRBJ1-4; D is unclear. CDR3 length: 12 amino acids. CDR1 is GTSNPN and CDR2 is SVGIG in the germline V gene (reference sequence). Trimming left V 0 bases short and J 6 bases short, with 5 bases between. The CDR3 sequence: CAWSVDDEKLFF. The CDR3 bases are TGTGCCTGGAGTGTAGACGATGAAAAACTGTTTTTT.

V usage is TRBV19 and J usage is TRBJ1-4; no firm D call. V lost 6 bases, J lost 0 bases, and 11 bases lay in between. The germline gives CDR1 LNHDA, CDR2 SQIVND (reference sequence). This CDR3 region has 15 residues. The CDR3 protein is CASRSNSATNEKLFF. In nucleotides, the CDR3 is TGTGCCAGTAGATCCAACAGCGCAACTAATGAAAAACTGTTTTTT.

The chain joins TRBV30 to TRBJ1-5; D unresolved. CDR3 length: 13 amino acids. Germline V gene data show CDR1 as GTSNPN and CDR2 as SVGIG (reference sequence). Trimming left V 2 bases short and J 0 bases short, with 5 bases between. In DNA, the CDR3 is TGTGCCTGGAGTATGGGTAGCAATCAGCCCCAGCATTTT. Its translation: CAWSMGSNQPQHF.

This chain links TRBV19 with TRBJ2-1, with D maybe TRBD2 (5 bases). CDR1 and CDR2 from the germline V gene are LNHDA and SQIVND (reference sequence). With 3 bases removed from V and 3 bases from J, the gap between germline ends came to 12 bases. CDR3 length: 15 amino acids. CDR3 region: CASSMDWTLYNEQFF. In DNA, the CDR3 is TGTGCCAGTAGTATGGACTGGACGCTCTACAATGAGCAGTTCTTC.

The chain carries TRBV28 and TRBJ2-2; D is possibly TRBD1 or TRBD2 (5 bases each). V was cut by 5 bases and J by 1 base, with 11 bases left in between. Germline-derived CDR1 and CDR2 are MDHEN and SYDVKM. This CDR3 is built from 15 residues. CDR3 DNA: TGTGCCAGCAGTCGAGGGACGGGGAACACCGGGGAGCTGTTTTTT. Translated, it gives CASSRGTGNTGELFF.

The rearrangement links TRBV30 to TRBJ1-2, with 7 nucleotides matching TRBD1. Per the germline V gene, CDR1 is GTSNPN and CDR2 is SVGIG (reference sequence). CDR3 length: 14 residues. V lost 4 bases, J lost 0 bases, and 5 bases stayed unmatched. CDR3 region: CAWIHGTANYGYTF. CDR3 in DNA: TGTGCCTGGATCCACGGGACAGCTAACTATGGCTACACCTTC.

The rearrangement joins TRBV6-6 to TRBJ2-2; 10 bases agree with TRBD1. Germline CDR1 and CDR2: MNHNY and SVGAGI (reference sequence). V trimming: 6 bases; J trimming: 6 bases; junction bases outside the gene matches: 7. The CDR3 length is 15 residues. CDR3 nucleotides: TGTGCCAGCAGGAAGGACAGGGGGGGTCCCGGGGAGCTGTTTTTT. It codes for CASRKDRGGPGELFF.

Here the CDR3 reads CASRAGGSNQPQHF. CDR3 sequence (DNA): TGTGCCAGCAGGGCGGGAGGAAGCAATCAGCCCCAGCATTTT. V and J are TRBV28 and TRBJ1-5; no definite D call. V was pared by 6 bases and J by 1 base, with 10 bases between. Germline V CDR1 and CDR2: MDHEN, SYDVKM. This CDR3 region has 14 residues.

The chain links TRBV4-3 to TRBJ2-6; D not certain. Trimming removed 0 bases from V and 3 bases from J, with 12 bases in between. Looked up from germline, CDR1 is LGHNA and CDR2 is YSLEER. The CDR3 extends over 17 amino acids. The CDR3 here is CASSQDLADFGANVLTF. CDR3 bases: TGCGCCAGCAGCCAAGATCTGGCCGACTTTGGGGCCAACGTCCTGACTTTC.

This rearrangement joins TRBV7-8 to TRBJ1-2, with D unclear. Trimming left V 8 bases short and J 6 bases short, with 22 bases between. Germline CDR1 reads SGHVS; CDR2 reads FQNEAQ. CDR3 length: 15 amino acids. This chain's CDR3 is CASAPLGRLMDGYTF. Written as DNA, the CDR3 is TGTGCCAGCGCGCCCTTGGGGAGGCTCATGGATGGCTACACCTTC.

This clone occurred a few times. This rearrangement joins TRBV9 to TRBJ2-3; 7 bases agree with TRBD2. This CDR3 region has 15 residues. Germline loops: CDR1 SGDLS, CDR2 YYNGEE. V lost 0 bases, J lost 3 bases, and 4 bases stayed unmatched. This chain's CDR3 is CASSVGLGGTDTQYF. As DNA, the CDR3 is TGTGCCAGCAGCGTAGGCCTGGGGGGGACAGATACGCAGTATTTT. Combining the CDR3 with reference TRBV9 and TRBJ2-3 gives the whole variable domain DSGVTQTPKHLITATGQRVTLRCSPRSGDLSVYWYQQSLDQGLQFLIQYYNGEERAKGNILERFSAQQFPDLHSELNLSSLELGDSALYFCASSVGLGGTDTQYFGPGTRLTVL.

J is TRBJ2-3 and V is TRBV12-3 or TRBV12-4; D possibly corresponds to TRBD1 (6 bases). The CDR3 has 13 amino acids. V lost 1 base to trimming and J lost 9 bases, with 11 bases between them. Here the CDR3 reads CASSLEDQGTQYF. In DNA, the CDR3 is TGTGCCAGCAGTTTAGAGGATCAGGGGACGCAGTATTTT.

CDR3 sequence: CAINTQGGNSPLHF. The CDR3 DNA is TGTGCCATCAATACACAGGGAGGGAATTCACCCCTCCACTTT. This chain joins TRBV10-3 and TRBJ1-6; a possible D gene is TRBD1 (6 bases). The CDR3 runs to 14 residues. The V end was cut by 7 bases, the J end by 7 bases, with 14 bases between. Per the germline V gene, CDR1 is ENHRY and CDR2 is SYGVKD.

The V gene is TRBV24-1, the J gene TRBJ2-3; D is possibly TRBD2 (6 bases). Trimming left V 4 bases short and J 14 bases short, with 18 bases between. The CDR3 loop spans 13 amino acids. Germline V gene lookup returns CDR1 KGHDR and CDR2 SFDVKD. CDR3 sequence: CATSDSLAFPLYF. As DNA, the CDR3 is TGTGCCACCAGTGACTCCCTAGCGTTCCCTTTGTATTTT.

The chain links TRBV21-1 to TRBJ2-7; TRBD2 is taken as the D call from the table, unchecked against the DNA. TRBV21-1 constitutes a pseudogene. The CDR3 spans 14 residues. This chain's CDR3 is CASSKGGDSYEQYF. The CDR3 DNA follows: TGTGCCAGCAGCAAAGGGGGGGACTCCTACGAGCAGTACTTC.

The rearrangement joins TRBV2 to TRBJ2-1, with D perhaps TRBD1 or TRBD2 (6 bases each). Germline V lookup: CDR1 SNHLY, CDR2 FYNNEI. Trimming took off 0 bases at V and 6 bases at J, with 15 bases between the two ends. The CDR3 extends over 16 amino acids. CDR3: CASSEARGGPRNEQFF. CDR3 sequence (DNA): TGTGCCAGCAGTGAAGCGCGAGGGGGGCCTCGCAATGAGCAGTTCTTC.

Details on this clone: Other DNA variants within this sample encode the same CDR3. This CDR3 is CASSPDTNYGYTF. Written as DNA, the CDR3 is TGTGCCAGCTCACCGGACACCAACTATGGCTACACCTTC. V is TRBV18 and J is TRBJ1-2, with a tentative D call TRBD1 (5 bases). CDR1 is KGHSH, CDR2 LQKENI, per germline. V was shortened by 3 bases and J by 2 bases, with 7 bases between the two germline ends. The CDR3 has 13 amino acids.

The chain employs TRBV5-1 and TRBJ2-5, with D possibly being TRBD1 or TRBD2 (6 bases each). This CDR3 region has 16 residues. Germline V CDR1 and CDR2: SGHRS, YFSETQ. V lost 0 bases, J lost 5 bases, and 17 bases lay in between. The CDR3 sequence: CASSLGSGGEGETQYF. DNA for the CDR3: TGCGCCAGCAGCTTGGGGTCCGGGGGCGAGGGGGAGACCCAGTACTTC.

This sequence joins TRBV4-3 and TRBJ2-7; 8 bases match TRBD1. This CDR3 has 14 residues. V shed 4 bases, J shed 3 bases, and the junction held 5 bases outside the gene matches. Germline V CDR1 and CDR2: LGHNA, YSLEER. The CDR3 spells CASSLSTGVYEQYF. CDR3 coding DNA: TGCGCCAGCAGCCTATCGACAGGGGTCTACGAGCAGTACTTC.

This rearrangement joins TRBV29-1 to TRBJ2-3; D gene uncertain. The CDR3 is made up of 12 amino acids. Germline values: CDR1 SQVTM, CDR2 ANQGSEA. Trimming shortened V by 3 bases and J by 0 bases, and 4 bases separated the two germline ends. The DNA for the CDR3 is TGCAGCGTTGATGATAGCACAGATACGCAGTATTTT. Translated: CSVDDSTDTQYF.